This entry lists 27 T cell receptor beta chains sequenced from one sample in a study of memory B cells and T cells in multiple sclerosis (dated 2018 in TCRdb). Library preparation employed the immunoSEQ multiplex PCR assay. As stored in TCRdb, this immuneACCESS dataset retains in-frame rearrangements with V and J assigned. A fraction of the clones does not appear; measured against another copy, unresolved V genes explain less than half of the discrepancy, and the remainder lacks a known reason. The sample contains fewer than 15,000 clones, 60% to 80% of them found a single time. The top ten hold roughly 2.2% of the sample. The specimen was memory (CD45RO+) CD4+ T cells from blood. The cell subset or site label, as the study defines it: CD45RO+ memory T cells sorted from peripheral blood. The receptors come from a human donor with multiple sclerosis.

The chain joins TRBV28 to TRBJ2-3; 7 nucleotides match TRBD1. V lost 5 bases and J lost 6; bases outside the gene matches: 2. Germline V gene data show CDR1 as MDHEN and CDR2 as SYDVKM. This CDR3 contains 12 residues. The CDR3 DNA reads as TGTGCCAGCAGTCTACAGGGGGATACGCAGTATTTT. It codes for CASSLQGDTQYF.

This clone appeared a single time. The junction and the germline gene differ at one end; a read error may be behind it. This chain joins TRBV5-1 and TRBJ2-2; TRBD2 is a possible D gene (6 bases). Germline CDR1 reads SGHRS; CDR2 reads YFSETQ. This CDR3 has 14 amino acids. CDR3 nucleotide sequence: TGCGCCGGCAGCTTAGCGACTAGTCTCGGGGAGCTGTTTTTT. Translation: CAGSLATSLGELFF. Full variable domain (missing parts from reference TRBV5-1 and TRBJ2-2): KAGVTQTPRYLIKTRGQQVTLSCSPISGHRSVSWYQQTPGQGLQFLFEYFSETQRNKGNFPGRFSGRQFSNSRSEMNVSTLELGDSALYLCAGSLATSLGELFFGEGSRLTVL.

This clone was detected a few times. The chain couples TRBV9 to TRBJ2-5; possibly TRBD2 for D (5 bases). The V and J ends lost 0 bases and 2 bases respectively, with 8 bases between them. The length of the CDR3 is 14 residues. Germline assignment: CDR1 SGDLS and CDR2 YYNGEE. CDR3 region: CASSVEGGQETQYF. The CDR3 nucleotides read TGTGCCAGCAGCGTAGAGGGCGGGCAAGAGACCCAGTACTTC.

V is TRBV30 and J is TRBJ2-7; 9 positions match TRBD2. The CDR3 loop spans 16 amino acids. CDR1 and CDR2 (germline): GTSNPN, SVGIG (reference sequence). Trimming cost V 3 bases and J 6 bases; bases outside gene matches: 15. CDR3 residues: CAWSGGSGRTLSEQYF. The DNA for the CDR3 is TGTGCCTGGAGCGGAGGTAGCGGGAGAACTTTATCCGAGCAGTACTTC.

The rearrangement uses TRBV4-2 and TRBJ2-7, with TRBD1 as a possible D gene (7 bases). Trimming removed 3 bases at V and 4 bases at J, with 19 bases between. Germline-derived CDR1 and CDR2 are LGHNA and YNFKEQ. CDR3 length: 16 residues. CDR3 nucleotide sequence: TGTGCCAGCAGCCAGGGTGCGGGACAGCCGTTGTACGAGCAGTACTTC. This translates into CASSQGAGQPLYEQYF.

This clone was seen a single time. This chain connects TRBV6-1 to TRBJ1-4; D is perhaps TRBD1 (6 bases). Trimming took 2 bases from V and 5 from J, leaving 12 bases between them. Germline loops: CDR1 MNHNS, CDR2 SASEGT. The CDR3 length is 15 residues. The CDR3 loop reads CASSETGRSNEKLFF. CDR3 nucleotide sequence: TGTGCCAGCAGTGAAACAGGGCGATCGAATGAAAAACTGTTTTTT.

The rearrangement uses TRBV5-8 and TRBJ1-2; 8 nucleotides align to TRBD1. This CDR3 contains 15 residues. The J segment lost 4 bases and the V segment lost 0 bases, leaving 5 bases of the junction unmatched. CDR1 is SGHTS and CDR2 is YDEGEE in the germline V gene. The CDR3 loop reads CASSLGQGKGYGYTF. The CDR3 bases are TGTGCCAGCAGCTTGGGACAGGGGAAGGGCTATGGCTACACCTTC.

The chain recombines TRBV6-5 with TRBJ1-1; 11 nucleotides line up with TRBD1. Germline V gene sequence: CDR1 MNHEY, CDR2 SVGAGI. After removal of 6 bases from V and 1 base from J, the junction contained 4 bases not matched to a gene. The length of the CDR3 is 15 residues. CDR3 residues: CASRGQGVGNTEAFF. CDR3 in DNA: TGTGCCAGCAGGGGACAGGGGGTAGGGAACACTGAAGCTTTCTTT.

The chain joins TRBV6-1 to TRBJ1-2; TRBD1 agrees at 8 bases. Germline loops: CDR1 MNHNS, CDR2 SASEGT. Germline trimming cut 2 bases from V and 4 bases from J; bases unmatched to any gene: 6. The CDR3 spans 15 residues. CDR3 sequence: CASSEWAGGGYGYTF. In DNA form, the CDR3 reads TGTGCCAGCAGTGAATGGGCAGGGGGCGGCTATGGCTACACCTTC.

This chain uses TRBV7-8 with TRBJ1-4, with a possible D match to TRBD1 (6 bases). With 5 bases removed from V and 0 bases from J, the gap between germline ends came to 13 bases. The germline V gene encodes CDR1 SGHVS and CDR2 FQNEAQ. The length of the CDR3 is 16 residues. CDR3 DNA: TGTGCCAGCAGCGTTCGGACAGCCCCAACTAATGAAAAACTGTTTTTT. Protein sequence: CASSVRTAPTNEKLFF. Combining the CDR3 with reference TRBV7-8 and TRBJ1-4 gives the whole variable domain GAGVSQSPRYKVAKRGQDVALRCDPISGHVSLFWYQQALGQGPEFLTYFQNEAQLDKSGLPSDRFFAERPEGSVSTLKIQRTQQEDSAVYLCASSVRTAPTNEKLFFGSGTQLSVL.

The V gene is TRBV29-1, the J gene TRBJ1-2; maybe TRBD1 (6 bases). Trimming cost V 5 bases and J 4 bases, with 20 bases left between them. This CDR3 spans 15 amino acids. Per germline, CDR1 SQVTM and CDR2 ANQGSEA. Here the CDR3 DNA reads TGCAGCGTTTCTGGGGGGGGGCTTGGAAGCTATGGCTACACCTTC. The encoded protein is CSVSGGGLGSYGYTF.

This clone was observed once. The chain links TRBV5-1 to TRBJ1-6; D unclear. The germline CDR1 and CDR2 sequences are SGHRS and YFSETQ. The CDR3 loop spans 15 amino acids. V shed 4 bases and J shed 7 bases, with 15 bases lying between them. The CDR3 DNA sequence: TGCGCCAGCAGCCCCGACGGGAGATCGAATTCACCCCTCCACTTT. As protein: CASSPDGRSNSPLHF.

This chain connects TRBV6-6 to TRBJ1-6, with D perhaps TRBD1 (6 bases). In germline, CDR1 is MNHNY, CDR2 SVGAGI (reference sequence). The CDR3 length is 14 residues. V was clipped by 5 bases and J by 9 bases, with 14 bases between them. CDR3 coding DNA: TGTGCCAGCAGTATACAGGGCTTGAGTTCACCCCTCCACTTT. It specifies CASSIQGLSSPLHF.

The chain combines TRBV5-4 with TRBJ2-5; D perhaps matches TRBD2 (6 bases). Germline V lookup: CDR1 SGHNT, CDR2 YYREEE (reference sequence). The CDR3 is made up of 14 amino acids. V was cut by 1 base and J by 4 bases, with 11 bases left in between. The DNA for the CDR3 is TGTGCCAGCAGCTTGACGGGAGTACCAGAGACCCAGTACTTC. This translates into CASSLTGVPETQYF.

This clone has a handful of counts. The chain joins TRBV6-5 to TRBJ1-5, with TRBD1 as a possible D gene (5 bases). The germline CDR1 and CDR2 sequences are MNHEY and SVGAGI. The CDR3 length is 13 residues. Trimming took off 5 bases at V and 4 bases at J, with 9 bases between the two ends. The CDR3 here is CASSDGGNQPQHF. The CDR3 DNA reads as TGTGCCAGCAGTGATGGGGGGAATCAGCCCCAGCATTTT.

V is TRBV11-2 and J is TRBJ1-6, with D possibly TRBD1 on 6 matching bases. The V gene's germline CDR1 is SGHAT and CDR2 FQNNGV. The V end was cut by 3 bases, the J end by 5 bases, with 14 bases between. This CDR3 region has 16 residues. The CDR3: CASSFGNGQNNSPLHF. The CDR3 region has the DNA TGTGCCAGCAGCTTCGGCAACGGACAGAATAATTCACCCCTCCACTTT.

The V and J genes are TRBV7-8 and TRBJ1-2, with 7 bases identical to TRBD1. The CDR3 totals 15 residues. Trimming removed 5 bases from V and 4 bases from J; junction bases left unmatched: 10. Germline-derived CDR1 and CDR2 are SGHVS and FQNEAQ. CDR3 DNA sequence: TGTGCCAGCAGCCCCGGGGGACAGCCGAGCTATGGCTACACCTTC. This sequence encodes CASSPGGQPSYGYTF.

This rearrangement joins TRBV15 to TRBJ2-5, with 11 bases aligning to TRBD2. The CDR3 has 20 amino acids. Looked up from germline, CDR1 is LNHNV and CDR2 is YYDKDF (reference sequence). The trim removed 0 bases at V and 2 bases at J, leaving 14 bases unmatched. For the CDR3, the DNA is TGTGCCACCAGCAGAGATCGCCTAGCGGGAGGTCAGGGGGTACAAGAGACCCAGTACTTC. Protein: CATSRDRLAGGQGVQETQYF.

The V call is TRBV5-1, the J call TRBJ2-1; perhaps TRBD2 as D (6 bases). Germline V gene data show CDR1 as SGHRS and CDR2 as YFSETQ. V lost 0 bases and J 16 bases, leaving 11 bases between the germline ends. The CDR3 length is 11 residues. This chain's CDR3 is CASSLVRDLFF. The CDR3 DNA reads TGCGCCAGCAGCTTGGTGCGGGACTTATTCTTC.

In regard to this clone: A read error is possible here, since a much larger clone lies one base away. The chain has TRBV4-2 and TRBJ2-1, with 10 positions matching TRBD2. Trimming took 6 bases from V and 9 from J; bases not matched to a gene: 8. The V gene's germline CDR1 is LGHNA and CDR2 YNFKEQ. This CDR3 contains 14 residues. The DNA for the CDR3 is TGTGCCAGCAGAGTGAGCGGGAGGGAAGGTGAGCAGTTCTTC. Translating gives CASRVSGREGEQFF.

This rearrangement joins TRBV29-1 to TRBJ1-4, with a possible D match to TRBD1 (6 bases). Trimming pared 7 bases from V and 7 bases from J, leaving 13 bases between. Per germline, CDR1 SQVTM and CDR2 ANQGSEA. The CDR3 has 12 residues. The CDR3 DNA sequence: TGCAGCGACTCGACAGGAATTGAAAAACTGTTTTTT. This codes for CSDSTGIEKLFF.

A remark on this clone: Other DNA sequences in the same sample also yield this CDR3. The chain is built from TRBV10-1 and TRBJ2-1; 7 positions agree with TRBD2. The germline gives CDR1 WNHNN, CDR2 SYGVQD (reference sequence). CDR3 length equals 14 residues. The V and J ends lost 4 bases and 0 bases, in that order; junction bases with no gene match: 0. CDR3 DNA: TGCGCCAGCAGTGCGGGGGGCTCCTACAATGAGCAGTTCTTC. Its translation: CASSAGGSYNEQFF.

The CDR3 sequence is CASSFLAGAQETQYF. Here the CDR3 DNA reads TGTGCCAGCAGCTTTTTAGCGGGGGCCCAAGAGACCCAGTACTTC. This rearrangement joins TRBV7-3 to TRBJ2-5, with TRBD2 matching 9 bases. V lost 3 bases and J lost 1; bases outside the gene matches: 3. CDR1 and CDR2 from the germline V gene are SGHTA and FQGTGA. CDR3 size: 15 residues.

V is TRBV7-6 and J is TRBJ2-3; 7 bases are a match to TRBD2. V was pared by 3 bases and J by 1 base, with 1 base of the junction left unmatched. The CDR3 loop spans 14 amino acids. Germline V gene lookup returns CDR1 SGHVS and CDR2 FNYEAQ. CDR3: CASSFTSGTDTQYF. CDR3 bases: TGTGCCAGCAGCTTTACTAGCGGCACAGATACGCAGTATTTT.

This clone is classed as medium-sized. This sample also contains other DNA sequences that code for the same CDR3. This sequence joins TRBV19 and TRBJ1-6; the D gene is possibly TRBD1 (6 bases). With 6 bases removed from V and 6 bases from J, the gap between germline ends came to 9 bases. The length of the CDR3 is 13 residues. Germline V gene sequence: CDR1 LNHDA, CDR2 SQIVND (reference sequence). CDR3 loop: CASSDRSNSPLHF. The CDR3 DNA is TGTGCCAGTAGCGACAGGTCTAATTCACCCCTCCACTTT.

The gene calls are TRBV30 and TRBJ1-5; D might be TRBD1 (6 bases). This CDR3 spans 17 amino acids. Germline values: CDR1 GTSNPN, CDR2 SVGIG (reference sequence). Deletions cut 1 base from V and 0 bases from J, with 16 bases between. CDR3 loop: CAWSGKDRKNSNQPQHF. The CDR3 DNA follows: TGTGCCTGGAGTGGAAAGGACAGAAAAAATAGCAATCAGCCCCAGCATTTT. Based on the CDR3 plus reference TRBV30 and TRBJ1-5, the full variable domain is SQTIHQWPATLVQPVGSPLSLECTVEGTSNPNLYWYRQAAGRGLQLLFYSVGIGQISSEVPQNLSASRPQDRQFILSSKKLLLSDSGFYLCAWSGKDRKNSNQPQHFGDGTRLSIL.

The chain has TRBV5-1 and TRBJ2-5, with 8 bases identical to TRBD2. CDR1 and CDR2 (germline): SGHRS, YFSETQ. This CDR3 has 15 residues. After removal of 3 bases from V and 4 bases from J, the junction contained 8 bases not matched to a gene. The CDR3 bases are TGCGCCAGCAGCTCGGGGGGGAGTATTGGAGAGACCCAGTACTTC. Translated, it gives CASSSGGSIGETQYF.